This T cell receptor (beta chain) stems from a study of preoperative IRX-2 immunotherapy in early breast cancer. The germline V gene has CDR1 SGHNT and CDR2 YENEEA. This CDR3 region has 15 residues. The V end lost 4 bases, the J end lost 4 bases, and 17 bases lay between the germline ends. The treatment was: preoperative locoregional IRX-2 cytokine immunotherapy. Patients received preoperative, locoregional IRX-2 cytokine immunotherapy in a phase Ib study. Clones were read by immunoSEQ multiplex PCR, and TCRdb kept only the in-frame ones, dropping some. The sample carries approximately 31,000 clones, over 85% recorded once.

This material consisted of tumor tissue, taken after IRX-2 immunotherapy. V usage is TRBV11-3 and J usage is TRBJ2-7; no firm D call. This receptor was obtained from a human donor with breast cancer. For the CDR3, the DNA is TGTGCCAGCAGCTCTACCATGGGCAGTGGGTACGAGCAGTACTTC. Its translation is CASSSTMGSGYEQYF.